A single sample is the source of the 30 T cell receptor beta chains below, sequenced in a study of Graves' ophthalmopathy and Graves' hyperthyroidism. TCR beta CDR3 regions were amplified from RNA transcripts. The first-round RT-PCR employed HTBI primers together with the Qiagen OneStep RT-PCR kit. A multiplex PCR was then performed as the second round. MiXCR was run by TCRdb on the multiplex PCR reads, yielding one entry per CDR3 protein. Of under 350,000 distinct CDR3 sequences listed, 17% are singletons. Sequences were obtained from peripheral blood. These receptors came from an adult man with Graves' ophthalmopathy.

This clonotype was counted at least ten times. The chain's CDR3 is CASSGGLAGEGIKQYF. DNA of the CDR3: TGCGCCAGCAGCGGGGGACTAGCGGGAGAGGGTATCAAGCAGTACTTC. The chain joins TRBV5-1 to TRBJ2-7, with 14 nucleotides matching TRBD2. Losses at the gene ends were 4 bases for V and 8 bases for J; bases not matched to a gene: 11. CDR3 length: 16 amino acids. Germline-derived CDR1 and CDR2 are SGHRS and YFSETQ.

This clonotype was detected ten times or more. This sequence joins TRBV2 and TRBJ2-7, with D tentatively TRBD1 (6 bases). Germline CDR1 SNHLY, CDR2 FYNNEI. CDR3 length equals 19 residues. Trimming stripped 7 bases from V and 2 bases from J, with 30 bases between. The CDR3 coding sequence is TGTGCCAGCAATCTTCCCACGGGACAACAGGTAGGACCTACCTACGAGCAGTACTTC. Translated, it gives CASNLPTGQQVGPTYEQYF.

At least ten counts were recorded for this clonotype. The J gene is TRBJ2-7, the V gene TRBV28; 10 bases match TRBD2. The CDR3 is 18 amino acids. V trimming: 2 bases; J trimming: 0 bases; junction bases outside the gene matches: 10. The germline V gene has CDR1 MDHEN and CDR2 SYDVKM. For the CDR3, the DNA is TGTGCCAGCAGTTTACCTCCTAGCGGGAGTCTCAACTCCTACGAGCAGTACTTC. Amino acid sequence: CASSLPPSGSLNSYEQYF. The variable domain in full, with the rest retrieved from reference TRBV28 and TRBJ2-7, is DVKVTQSSRYLVKRTGEKVFLECVQDMDHENMFWYRQDPGLGLRLIYFSYDVKMKEKGDIPEGYSVSREKKERFSLILESASTNQTSMYLCASSLPPSGSLNSYEQYFGPGTRLTVT.

There are many counts of this clonotype. V and J are TRBV6-1 and TRBJ1-1, with a tentative D call TRBD1 (6 bases). CDR1 MNHNS and CDR2 SASEGT come from the germline V gene. The CDR3 has 15 residues. V was clipped by 5 bases and J by 7 bases, with 20 bases between them. CDR3: CASSLWGPPEGEAFF. DNA of the CDR3: TGTGCCAGCAGTCTCTGGGGGCCCCCCGAGGGTGAAGCTTTCTTT.

This clonotype was seen many times. The chain carries TRBV7-8 and TRBJ1-5, with 7 bases matching TRBD1. Germline CDR1 and CDR2: SGHVS and FQNEAQ. The junction had 5 bases not matched to a gene; V was cut back by 0 bases and J by 0 bases. The CDR3 has 17 amino acids. DNA for the CDR3: TGTGCCAGCAGCTTAGCCGGGACAGCCCCTAGCAATCAGCCCCAGCATTTT. This translates into CASSLAGTAPSNQPQHF.

This clonotype was counted at least ten times. The V gene is TRBV5-1, the J gene TRBJ1-4; D ambiguous. V was trimmed by 0 bases and J by 8 bases, leaving 17 bases between them. Germline CDR1 is SGHRS and CDR2 is YFSETQ. The CDR3 has 16 residues. CDR3 in amino acids: CASSLDGAAIREKLFF. CDR3 DNA: TGCGCCAGCAGCTTGGATGGCGCGGCGATTAGGGAAAAACTGTTTTTT.

This clonotype was detected ten times or more. The chain has TRBV12-3 or TRBV12-4 and TRBJ2-7; D uncertain. CDR3 length: 14 residues. V was trimmed by 3 bases and J by 2 bases, leaving 11 bases between them. For the CDR3, the DNA is TGTGCCAGCAGTTTTGGGGATCCCACCTACGAGCAGTACTTC. Its translation: CASSFGDPTYEQYF.

In this sample, this clonotype turned up a few times. A read error may produce the germline difference seen at one junction end. The chain couples TRBV30 to TRBJ1-5, with D perhaps TRBD1 (5 bases). From germline, CDR1 is GTSNPN and CDR2 SVGIG (reference sequence). The CDR3 has 13 residues. The CDR3 DNA reads TGTGCCTGGAGTGTAAGGGGAAATCAGCCCCTGCATTTT. Amino acid sequence: CAWSVRGNQPLHF. The whole variable domain, remainder taken from reference TRBV30 and TRBJ1-5, is SQTIHQWPATLVQPVGSPLSLECTVEGTSNPNLYWYRQAAGRGLQLLFYSVGIGQISSEVPQNLSASRPQDRQFILSSKKLLLSDSGFYLCAWSVRGNQPLHFGDGTRLSIL.

Ten or more counts support this clonotype. This chain connects TRBV5-1 to TRBJ1-1; D gene unclear. The V end was cut by 0 bases, the J end by 3 bases, with 6 bases between. The V gene's germline CDR1 is SGHRS and CDR2 YFSETQ. The CDR3 extends over 13 amino acids. For the CDR3, the DNA is TGCGCCAGCAGCTTGGGTGGGGACACTGAAGCTTTCTTT. Amino acid sequence: CASSLGGDTEAFF.

This clonotype has ten or more counts. The rearrangement uses TRBV5-1 and TRBJ1-2; D perhaps matches TRBD1 (5 bases). The CDR3 totals 16 residues. V gave up 0 bases and J gave up 0 bases, with 12 bases separating them. Germline V lookup: CDR1 SGHRS, CDR2 YFSETQ. CDR3 coding DNA: TGCGCCAGCAGCTTGGACCCGGGACGGGCTAACTATGGCTACACCTTC. It encodes CASSLDPGRANYGYTF.

This clonotype showed up many times. The chain combines TRBV10-2 with TRBJ1-1, with D maybe TRBD1 (5 bases). The V gene lost 8 bases and the J gene lost 4 bases, with 23 bases spanning the gap. CDR1 is WSHSY and CDR2 is SAAADI in the germline V gene. This CDR3 has 16 amino acids. CDR3 DNA: TGCGCCAGCCGCACAGATACTTCAGGGATGGGCACTGAAGCTTTCTTT. This sequence encodes CASRTDTSGMGTEAFF.

The V call is TRBV27, the J call TRBJ2-7; 10 nucleotides agree with TRBD1. CDR1 is MNHEY, CDR2 SMNVEV, per germline (reference sequence). The CDR3 has 15 residues. The junction had 4 bases not matched to a gene; V was cut back by 2 bases and J by 3 bases. Written as DNA, the CDR3 is TGTGCCAGCAGTTTAACCGGGACAGGGGACTACGAGCAGTACTTC. Protein: CASSLTGTGDYEQYF.

This clonotype was observed at least ten times. V and J are TRBV6-1 and TRBJ1-1; unclear D gene. Germline CDR1 reads MNHNS; CDR2 reads SASEGT. Trimming shortened V by 2 bases and J by 5 bases, and 3 bases separated the two germline ends. The CDR3 consists of 11 residues. The CDR3 DNA sequence: TGTGCCAGCAGTGAACTTACTGAAGCTTTCTTT. Protein: CASSELTEAFF.

This clonotype was recorded at least ten times. V is TRBV20-1 and J is TRBJ2-7; no clear D gene. Trimming removed 6 bases at V and 0 bases at J, with 15 bases between. The CDR3 is 14 amino acids. The germline V gene encodes CDR1 DFQATT and CDR2 SNEGSKA (reference sequence). As DNA, the CDR3 is TGCAGTGCAAACCCCGGCAGAGACTCCTACGAGCAGTACTTC. Translation gives CSANPGRDSYEQYF.

About this clonotype itself: At one end, the junction sequence differs from germline, possibly due to a read error. CDR3 nucleotides: TGTGCCACCAGTGATCGGACTAGCGGGACCCAAGAGCCCCAGTATTTC. It translates to CATSDRTSGTQEPQYF. The J gene is TRBJ2-5, the V gene TRBV24-1, with 12 bases aligning to TRBD2. The CDR3 is 16 amino acids. Germline loops: CDR1 KGHDR, CDR2 SFDVKD.

This clonotype was found many times. V gene TRBV6-1 combines with J gene TRBJ2-7; D perhaps matches TRBD1 (5 bases). This CDR3 has 15 amino acids. Trimming took 4 bases from V and 5 from J, leaving 18 bases between them. Germline V gives CDR1 MNHNS, CDR2 SASEGT. CDR3 sequence (DNA): TGTGCCAGCAGTGCCTTCTCGACAGTTTCCAACGAGCAGTACTTC. It specifies CASSAFSTVSNEQYF.

This clonotype was seen many times. The V call is TRBV12-5, the J call TRBJ2-5, with a tentative D call TRBD1 (6 bases). The CDR3 extends over 16 amino acids. Trimming cost V 5 bases and J 5 bases, with 21 bases left between them. Looked up from germline, CDR1 is LGHNT and CDR2 is FRNRAP. The CDR3 spells CASGHPGHTDRETQYF. Here the CDR3 DNA reads TGTGCTAGTGGTCACCCGGGACACACGGATCGGGAGACCCAGTACTTC.

This clonotype was observed a few times. The gene calls are TRBV6-1 and TRBJ2-5; 9 positions match TRBD1. There are 15 residues in the CDR3. The J segment lost 4 bases and the V segment lost 1 base, leaving 4 bases of the junction unmatched. Per the germline V gene, CDR1 is MNHNS and CDR2 is SASEGT. The CDR3 DNA is TGTGCCAGCAGTGAAGTGGAGACAGGGGGAGAGACCCAGTACTTC. Protein product: CASSEVETGGETQYF.

This clonotype was recorded many times. The chain joins TRBV18 to TRBJ2-5; 12 bases align to TRBD2. The germline V gene encodes CDR1 KGHSH and CDR2 LQKENI. The CDR3 is 16 amino acids. The junction had 6 bases not matched to a gene; V was cut back by 3 bases and J by 4 bases. This chain's CDR3 is CASSPQTSGSSETQYF. For the CDR3, the DNA is TGTGCCAGCTCACCCCAGACTAGCGGGAGTTCAGAGACCCAGTACTTC.

This clonotype is medium-sized. The CDR3 DNA sequence: TGTGCCAGCAGTTTGAATCAGGGGTTTGGCTACACCTTC. Its protein is CASSLNQGFGYTF. The V gene is TRBV12-3 or TRBV12-4, the J gene TRBJ1-2, with D possibly TRBD1 on 6 matching bases. The CDR3 runs to 13 residues. V lost 3 bases and J lost 7, with 12 bases in between.

This clonotype has a count of ten or more. DNA for the CDR3: TGCGCCAGCAGCGGAACGGGACTTGGAGAGACCCAGTACTTC. Its translation is CASSGTGLGETQYF. This chain connects TRBV5-1 to TRBJ2-5; tentative D call: TRBD2 (6 bases). The ends were cut back, 4 bases at V and 4 bases at J, with 14 bases in the middle. CDR1 is SGHRS and CDR2 is YFSETQ in the germline V gene. The CDR3 is 14 residues long.

This clonotype was detected ten times or more. The rearrangement links TRBV20-1 to TRBJ2-7; D is possibly TRBD2 (6 bases). The germline V gene encodes CDR1 DFQATT and CDR2 SNEGSKA (reference sequence). Trimming shortened V by 8 bases and J by 0 bases, and 14 bases separated the two germline ends. This CDR3 has 13 residues. The chain's CDR3 is CSSPGLISYEQYF. CDR3 nucleotide sequence: TGCAGTTCCCCGGGACTTATCTCCTACGAGCAGTACTTC.

At least ten counts were recorded for this clonotype. The CDR3: CASRPGQRSNQPQHF. The CDR3, as DNA: TGTGCCAGCAGGCCGGGACAGCGAAGCAATCAGCCCCAGCATTTT. V gene TRBV11-1 combines with J gene TRBJ1-5; 7 nucleotides agree with TRBD1. J was trimmed by 1 base and V by 6 bases; bases with no gene match: 6. Germline CDR1 SGHAT, CDR2 FQDESV (reference sequence). The CDR3 consists of 15 residues.

This clonotype was seen once. Mismatch with germline at one junction end may stem from a read error. The V and J genes are TRBV7-8 and TRBJ2-5; D remains unclear. CDR1 and CDR2 (germline): SGHVS, FQNEAQ. The CDR3 loop spans 14 amino acids. In nucleotides, the CDR3 is TGTGCCAGCATCCCCTTGGCAGACCAAGAGATCCAGTACTTC. It codes for CASIPLADQEIQYF.

In its sample, this clonotype was seen many times. The J gene is TRBJ1-6, the V gene TRBV6-2 or TRBV6-3, with D maybe TRBD1 (6 bases). The CDR3 is 13 residues long. Germline lookup yields CDR1 MNHEY and CDR2 SVGEGT. V was clipped by 6 bases and J by 10 bases, with 13 bases between them. The CDR3 region is CASRDQGISPLHF. The CDR3 nucleotides are TGTGCCAGCAGGGATCAGGGGATCTCACCCCTCCACTTT.

This clonotype was observed many times. The chain uses TRBV5-1 and TRBJ1-6; D might be TRBD1 (6 bases). Germline CDR1 and CDR2: SGHRS and YFSETQ. The CDR3 length is 15 residues. V dropped 2 bases and J dropped 9 bases, with 15 bases sitting between them. In DNA form, the CDR3 reads TGCGCCAGCAGCTTTTACCCAGGGGCAGGTTCACCCCTCCACTTT. Its protein product is CASSFYPGAGSPLHF.

This clonotype was seen many times. This sequence joins TRBV19 and TRBJ2-2, with TRBD1 matching over 7 bases. Germline values: CDR1 LNHDA, CDR2 SQIVND (reference sequence). This CDR3 has 14 amino acids. V trimming: 10 bases; J trimming: 4 bases; junction bases outside the gene matches: 9. DNA of the CDR3: TGTGCCACTAAAGGGGGCGCGGGCACCGGGGAGCTGTTTTTT. It encodes CATKGGAGTGELFF.

The chain couples TRBV28 to TRBJ2-4; 9 nucleotides agree with TRBD1. The CDR3 has 16 amino acids. The V and J ends lost 1 base and 1 base, in that order; junction bases with no gene match: 2. The germline V gene encodes CDR1 MDHEN and CDR2 SYDVKM. CDR3 DNA sequence: TGTGCCAGCAGTTTATATGGGACAGGGGCCAAAAACATTCAGTACTTC. Protein sequence: CASSLYGTGAKNIQYF.

This clonotype was detected ten times or more. The chain's CDR3 is CSAIAGSDQPQHF. CDR3 bases: TGCAGTGCTATCGCAGGGTCGGATCAGCCCCAGCATTTT. The chain links TRBV20-1 to TRBJ1-5; possible D gene TRBD1, 5 bases. Germline V gene sequence: CDR1 DFQATT, CDR2 SNEGSKA (reference sequence). V shed 4 bases and J shed 5 bases, with 12 bases lying between them. The CDR3 spans 13 residues.

This clonotype was seen repeatedly, ten times or more. The chain employs TRBV20-1 and TRBJ2-5; 13 nucleotides match TRBD2. V was pared by 6 bases and J by 5 bases, with 9 bases of the junction left unmatched. Per the germline V gene, CDR1 is DFQATT and CDR2 is SNEGSKA (reference sequence). There are 15 residues in the CDR3. DNA for the CDR3: TGCAGTGCACATACTAGCGGGAGGGCCCGGGAGACCCAGTACTTC. Translating gives CSAHTSGRARETQYF.